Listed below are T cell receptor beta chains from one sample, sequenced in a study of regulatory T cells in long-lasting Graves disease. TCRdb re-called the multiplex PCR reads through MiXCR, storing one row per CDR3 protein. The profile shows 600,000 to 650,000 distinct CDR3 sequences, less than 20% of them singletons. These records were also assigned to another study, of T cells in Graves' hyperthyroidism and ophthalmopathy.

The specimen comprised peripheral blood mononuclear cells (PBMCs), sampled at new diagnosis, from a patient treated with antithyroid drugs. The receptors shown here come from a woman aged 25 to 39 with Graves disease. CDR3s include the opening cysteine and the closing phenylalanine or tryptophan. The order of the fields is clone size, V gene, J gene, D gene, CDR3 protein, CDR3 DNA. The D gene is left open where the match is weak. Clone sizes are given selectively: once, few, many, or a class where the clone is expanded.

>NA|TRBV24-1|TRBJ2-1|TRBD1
CATSDLRTGGSPGQFF
TGTGCCACCAGTGATTTACGGACAGGGGGGAGTCCAGGGCAGTTCTTC
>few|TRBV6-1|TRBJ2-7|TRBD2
CASSPKGLVVGYEQYF
TGTGCCAGCAGTCCGAAGGGACTAGTGGTCGGTTACGAGCAGTACTTC
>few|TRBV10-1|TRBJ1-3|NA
CASSVGLGNTIYF
TGCGCCAGCAGTGTGGGCCTCGGAAACACCATATATTTT
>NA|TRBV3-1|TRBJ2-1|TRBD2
CASSQVTSGEQFF
TGTGCCAGCAGCCAAGTTACTAGCGGTGAGCAGTTCTTC
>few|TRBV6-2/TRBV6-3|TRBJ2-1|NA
CASIGTHSYNEQFF
TGTGCCAGCATCGGGACTCACTCCTACAATGAGCAGTTCTTC
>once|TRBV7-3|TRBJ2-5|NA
CASSLASGVEGETQYF
TGTGCCAGCAGCCTAGCTTCTGGTGTAGAGGGAGAGACCCAGTACTTC
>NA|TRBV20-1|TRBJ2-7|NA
CSARPPRRVSSYEQYF
TGCAGTGCTAGACCTCCCCGTCGGGTGTCCTCCTACGAGCAGTACTTC
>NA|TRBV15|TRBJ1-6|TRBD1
CATSNGDRGNSPLHF
TGTGCCACCAGCAATGGAGACAGGGGAAATTCACCCCTCCACTTT
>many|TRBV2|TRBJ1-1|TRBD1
CASTQQGAAVMNTEAFF
TGTGCCAGCACCCAACAGGGGGCCGCCGTCATGAACACTGAAGCTTTCTTT
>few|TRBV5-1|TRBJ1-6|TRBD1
CASSPTGTGLGSPLHF
TGCGCCAGCAGCCCCACCGGGACAGGCCTGGGGTCACCCCTCCACTTT
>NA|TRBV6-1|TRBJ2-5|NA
CASSPGSVETQYF
TGTGCCAGCAGTCCTGGTAGTGTAGAGACCCAGTACTTC
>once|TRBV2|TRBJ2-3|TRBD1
CASRGQILSTDTQYF
TGTGCCAGCAGGGGACAGATCCTTAGCACAGATACGCAGTATTTT
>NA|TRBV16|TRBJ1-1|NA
CASSRARMNTEAFF
TGTGCCAGCAGCCGTGCGCGGATGAACACTGAAGCTTTCTTT
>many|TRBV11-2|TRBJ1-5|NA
CASSLNGDTYQPQHF
TGTGCCAGCAGCTTAAACGGTGACACATATCAGCCCCAGCATTTT
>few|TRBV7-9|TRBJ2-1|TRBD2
CASSPGLAGVGLNEQFF
TGTGCCAGCAGCCCCGGACTAGCGGGAGTGGGGTTGAATGAGCAGTTCTTC
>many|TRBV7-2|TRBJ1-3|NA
CASSPSSGNTIYF
TGTGCCAGCAGCCCGTCCTCTGGAAACACCATATATTTT
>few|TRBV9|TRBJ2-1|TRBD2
CASSVGLAGLLFF
TGTGCCAGCAGCGTTGGGCTAGCGGGCCTCTTGTTCTTC